This T cell receptor beta chain originates from a study of monozygotic twins with inflammatory bowel disease. General study findings and limits: Differences in immunosuppressive treatment may have been a source of added variability in patient repertoires.

This CDR3 spans 14 amino acids. There were eight separate reactions per sample in which cDNA was made. TCRdb re-called the 5' RACE reads; every CDR3 protein appears as one record, without DNA. In total, the table holds just over 300,000 distinct CDR3 sequences. About this clonotype itself: Its antigen is unknown.

The clonotype was recovered from a human donor with ulcerative colitis or Crohn's disease, or a healthy co-twin of an affected twin (not recorded which). The chain uses TRBV12-3 or TRBV12-4 and TRBJ1-1; TCRdb gives TRBD1 as the D gene, but with no DNA this cannot be confirmed. The sample comprised blood. CDR3 sequence: CASTPGQANTEAFF.